What follows describes a single T cell receptor beta chain. The source of the sample is a study of T cell responses to AZD1222 COVID-19 vaccine. Measured with immunoSEQ multiplex PCR; TCRdb has only the in-frame clones, and not every one. The data hold some 110,000 clones, with more than 70% observed a single time. The receptor comes from an adult who received the AZD1222 COVID-19 vaccine. This material consisted of peripheral blood, taken 28 days after the second AZD1222 dose.

The CDR3 coding sequence is TGTGCCAGCGGACAGGGGGCCCGCACAGATACGCAGTATTTT. Amino acid sequence: CASGQGARTDTQYF. The chain has TRBV28 and TRBJ2-3; 11 bases agree with TRBD1. From germline, CDR1 is MDHEN and CDR2 SYDVKM. Trimming took 8 bases from V and 1 from J; bases not matched to a gene: 2. CDR3 size: 14 residues.